This T cell receptor (beta chain) was recovered during a study of identical twins. Whole-study results and caveats: Cord blood beta clonotypes that were abundant carried fewer insertions, and memory repertoires showed no such trend.

Among all donors, each was a healthy Caucasian. The CDR3 has 15 residues. The germline V gene encodes CDR1 MDHEN and CDR2 SYDVKM. Between the trimmed V and J ends, which lost 5 bases and 4 bases, there was a span of 15 bases. On this clonotype: Its antigen remains unknown.

Addition of a universal primer site occurred through template switching, and cDNA carried unique molecular identifiers. TCRdb fed the 5' RACE reads into MiXCR, producing one record per CDR3 protein. The sample lists roughly 1.6 million distinct CDR3 sequences; about 32% were seen once. The origin of this receptor is a newborn girl in good health. The rearrangement links TRBV28 to TRBJ2-1; no definite D call. Sample: cord blood. The DNA for the CDR3 is TGTGCCAGCAGTACACTTAAGTCTTCTTACAATGAGCAGTTCTTC. Protein sequence: CASSTLKSSYNEQFF.